This entry is about one T cell receptor (beta chain). Its antigen is not known. Patients with a history of autoimmune disease or on systemic immunosuppression were excluded. This entry belongs to a study of OX40 agonist ivuxolimab in advanced cancers. Study summary: Partial responses, seen in three patients, involved one hepatocellular carcinoma and two cutaneous melanomas. Study-level results: Partial responders receiving 0.1-3.0 mg/kg showed among the lowest clonal expansion. There was clonal expansion of CD4+ and CD8+ blood T cells by week 6 at 0.1 to 3.0 mg/kg.

The germline gives CDR1 MNHEY, CDR2 SVGAGI. The CDR3 has 14 residues. Trimming took 3 bases from V and 7 from J, leaving 13 bases between them. The protocol was immunoSEQ multiplex PCR, while the TCRdb copy is restricted to in-frame clones and leaves out a portion. The sample lists 45,000 to 55,000 clones; 65% to 85% were seen once. This specimen consisted of CD4+ or CD8+ T cells sorted from blood, obtained in a trial of the OX40 agonist ivuxolimab. This rearrangement joins TRBV6-5 to TRBJ1-5, with D tentatively TRBD1 (5 bases). This TCR was sampled from an adult with an advanced solid tumor such as melanoma, head and neck, liver or kidney cancer. CDR3 in DNA: TGTGCCAGCAGTTATAGGGGCGGAAGGCAGCCCCAGCATTTT. It is translated as CASSYRGGRQPQHF.